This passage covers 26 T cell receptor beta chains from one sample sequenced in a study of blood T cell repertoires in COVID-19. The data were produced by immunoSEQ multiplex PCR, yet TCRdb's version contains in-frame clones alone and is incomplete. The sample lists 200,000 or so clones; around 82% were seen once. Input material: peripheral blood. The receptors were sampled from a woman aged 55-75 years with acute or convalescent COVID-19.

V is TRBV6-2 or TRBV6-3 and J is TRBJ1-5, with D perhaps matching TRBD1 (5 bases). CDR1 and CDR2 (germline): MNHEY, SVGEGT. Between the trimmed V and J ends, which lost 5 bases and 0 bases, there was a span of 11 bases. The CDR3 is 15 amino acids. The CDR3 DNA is TGTGCCAGCAGTAAACAGGTCCTTAGCAATCAGCCCCAGCATTTT. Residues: CASSKQVLSNQPQHF.

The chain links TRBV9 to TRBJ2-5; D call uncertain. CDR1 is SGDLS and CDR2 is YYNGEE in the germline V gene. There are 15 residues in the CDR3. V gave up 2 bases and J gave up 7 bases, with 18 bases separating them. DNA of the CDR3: TGTGCCAGCAGCGTTGGCTCAACCTCCGGCGGGACCCAGTACTTC. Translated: CASSVGSTSGGTQYF.

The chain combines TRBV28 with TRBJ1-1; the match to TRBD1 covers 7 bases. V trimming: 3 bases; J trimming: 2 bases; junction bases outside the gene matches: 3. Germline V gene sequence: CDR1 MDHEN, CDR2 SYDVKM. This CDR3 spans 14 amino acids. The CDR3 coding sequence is TGTGCCAGCAGTTTGACAGGGATAAACACTGAAGCTTTCTTT. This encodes CASSLTGINTEAFF.

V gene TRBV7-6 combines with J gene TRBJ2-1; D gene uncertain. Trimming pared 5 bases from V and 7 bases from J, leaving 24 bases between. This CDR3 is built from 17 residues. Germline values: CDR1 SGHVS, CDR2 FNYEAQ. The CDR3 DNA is TGTGCCAGCAGCCCCCGCCCCCCCAGCGATGTAAGGAATGAGCAGTTCTTC. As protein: CASSPRPPSDVRNEQFF.

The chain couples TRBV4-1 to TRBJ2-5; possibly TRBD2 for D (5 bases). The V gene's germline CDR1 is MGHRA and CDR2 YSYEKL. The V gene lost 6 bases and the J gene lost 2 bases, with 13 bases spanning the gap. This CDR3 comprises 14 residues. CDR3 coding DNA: TGCGCCAGCAGTCCTACGGGGTCTCAAGAGACCCAGTACTTC. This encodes CASSPTGSQETQYF.

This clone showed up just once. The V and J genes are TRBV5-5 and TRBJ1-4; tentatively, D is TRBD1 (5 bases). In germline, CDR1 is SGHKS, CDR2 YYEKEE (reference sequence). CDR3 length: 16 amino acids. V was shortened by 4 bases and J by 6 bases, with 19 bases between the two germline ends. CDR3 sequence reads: CASSPKGWQGDEKLFF. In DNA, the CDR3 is TGTGCCAGCAGCCCAAAGGGATGGCAGGGTGATGAAAAACTGTTTTTT.

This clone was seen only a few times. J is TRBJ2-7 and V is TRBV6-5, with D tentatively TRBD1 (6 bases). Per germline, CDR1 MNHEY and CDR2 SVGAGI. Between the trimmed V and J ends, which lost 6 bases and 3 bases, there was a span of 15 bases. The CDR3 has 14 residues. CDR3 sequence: CASRLEQGSYEQYF. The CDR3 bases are TGTGCCAGCAGATTGGAACAGGGTAGCTACGAGCAGTACTTC.

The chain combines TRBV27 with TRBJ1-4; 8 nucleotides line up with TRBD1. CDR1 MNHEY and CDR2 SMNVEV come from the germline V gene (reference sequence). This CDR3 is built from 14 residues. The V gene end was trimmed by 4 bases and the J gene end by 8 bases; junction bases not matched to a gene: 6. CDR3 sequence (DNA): TGTGCCAGCAGTTACAGGGGGATCGGGGAAAAACTGTTTTTT. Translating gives CASSYRGIGEKLFF. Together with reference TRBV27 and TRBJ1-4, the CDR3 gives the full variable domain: EAQVTQNPRYLITVTGKKLTVTCSQNMNHEYMSWYRQDPGLGLRQIYYSMNVEVTDKGDVPEGYKVSRKEKRNFPLILESPSPNQTSLYFCASSYRGIGEKLFFGSGTQLSVL.

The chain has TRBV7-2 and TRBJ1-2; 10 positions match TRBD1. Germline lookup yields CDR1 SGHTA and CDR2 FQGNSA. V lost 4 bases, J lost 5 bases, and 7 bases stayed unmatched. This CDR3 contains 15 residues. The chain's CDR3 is CASSYRGTGDYGYTF. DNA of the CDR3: TGTGCCAGCAGCTACCGTGGGACAGGGGATTATGGCTACACCTTC. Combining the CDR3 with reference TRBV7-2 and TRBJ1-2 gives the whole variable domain GAGVSQSPSNKVTEKGKDVELRCDPISGHTALYWYRQSLGQGLEFLIYFQGNSAPDKSGLPSDRFSAERTGGSVSTLTIQRTQQEDSAVYLCASSYRGTGDYGYTFGSGTRLTVV.

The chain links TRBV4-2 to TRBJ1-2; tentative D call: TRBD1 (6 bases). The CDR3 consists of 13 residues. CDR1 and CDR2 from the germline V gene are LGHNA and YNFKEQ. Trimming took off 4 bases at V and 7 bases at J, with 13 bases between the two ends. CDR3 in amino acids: CASSPPGAFGYTF. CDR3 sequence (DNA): TGTGCCAGCAGCCCCCCAGGGGCGTTTGGCTACACCTTC.

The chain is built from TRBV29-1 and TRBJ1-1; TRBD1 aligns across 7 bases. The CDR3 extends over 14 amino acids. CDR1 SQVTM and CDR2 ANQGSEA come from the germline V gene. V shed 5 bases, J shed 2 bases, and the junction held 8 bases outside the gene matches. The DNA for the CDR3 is TGCAGCGTTATAATAGGGACAGCAAACACTGAAGCTTTCTTT. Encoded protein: CSVIIGTANTEAFF.

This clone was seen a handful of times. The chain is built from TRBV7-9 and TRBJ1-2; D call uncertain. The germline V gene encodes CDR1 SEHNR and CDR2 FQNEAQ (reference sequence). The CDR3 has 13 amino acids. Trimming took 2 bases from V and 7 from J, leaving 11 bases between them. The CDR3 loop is CASSLQRTSGYTF. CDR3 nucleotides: TGTGCCAGCAGCTTACAACGTACTAGTGGCTACACCTTC.

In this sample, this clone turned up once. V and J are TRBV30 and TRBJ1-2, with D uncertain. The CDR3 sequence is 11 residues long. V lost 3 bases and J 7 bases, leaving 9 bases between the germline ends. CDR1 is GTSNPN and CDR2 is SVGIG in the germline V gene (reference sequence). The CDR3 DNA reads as TGTGCCTGGAGCGAGGAGGGTGGCTACACCTTC. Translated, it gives CAWSEEGGYTF.

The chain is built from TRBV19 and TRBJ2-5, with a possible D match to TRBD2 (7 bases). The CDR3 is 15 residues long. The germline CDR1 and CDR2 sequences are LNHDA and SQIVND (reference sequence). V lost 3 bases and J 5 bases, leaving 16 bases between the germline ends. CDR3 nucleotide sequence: TGTGCCAGTAGTATCATCGGGGGGCGAGCGGAGACCCAGTACTTC. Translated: CASSIIGGRAETQYF.

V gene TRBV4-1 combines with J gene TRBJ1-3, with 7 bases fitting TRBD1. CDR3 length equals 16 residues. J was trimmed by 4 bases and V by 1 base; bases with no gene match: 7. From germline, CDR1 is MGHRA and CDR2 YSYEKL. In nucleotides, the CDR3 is TGCGCCAGCAGCCAAGTGACAGGGACGCTCGGAAACACCATATATTTT. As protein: CASSQVTGTLGNTIYF.

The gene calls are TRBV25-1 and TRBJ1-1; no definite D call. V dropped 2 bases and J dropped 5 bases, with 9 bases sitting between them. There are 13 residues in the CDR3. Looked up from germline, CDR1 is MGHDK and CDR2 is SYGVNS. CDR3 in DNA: TGTGCCAGCAGTGAAATAGCTATGACTGAAGCTTTCTTT. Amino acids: CASSEIAMTEAFF.

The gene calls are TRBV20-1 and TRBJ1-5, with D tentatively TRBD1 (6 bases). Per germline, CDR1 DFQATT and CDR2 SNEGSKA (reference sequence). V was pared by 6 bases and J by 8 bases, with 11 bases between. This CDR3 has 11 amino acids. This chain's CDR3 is CSATSGEPQHF. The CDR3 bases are TGCAGTGCGACCTCAGGGGAGCCCCAGCATTTT.

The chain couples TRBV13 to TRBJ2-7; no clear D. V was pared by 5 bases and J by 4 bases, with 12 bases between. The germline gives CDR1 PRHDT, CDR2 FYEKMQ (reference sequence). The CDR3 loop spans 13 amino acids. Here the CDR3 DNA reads TGTGCCAGCAGCCTAAAAATTAATTACGAGCAGTACTTC. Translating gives CASSLKINYEQYF.

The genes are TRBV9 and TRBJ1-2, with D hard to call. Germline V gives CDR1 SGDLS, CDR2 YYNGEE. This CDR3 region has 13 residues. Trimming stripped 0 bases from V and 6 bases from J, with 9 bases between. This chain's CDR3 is CASSVGGSHGYTF. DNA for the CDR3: TGTGCCAGCAGCGTAGGAGGATCTCATGGCTACACCTTC.

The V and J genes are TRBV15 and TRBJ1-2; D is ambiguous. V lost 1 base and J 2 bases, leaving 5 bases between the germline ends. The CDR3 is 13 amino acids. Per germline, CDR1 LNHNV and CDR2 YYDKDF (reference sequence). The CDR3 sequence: CATSRAGNYGYTF. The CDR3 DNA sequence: TGTGCCACCAGCAGAGCGGGGAACTATGGCTACACCTTC.

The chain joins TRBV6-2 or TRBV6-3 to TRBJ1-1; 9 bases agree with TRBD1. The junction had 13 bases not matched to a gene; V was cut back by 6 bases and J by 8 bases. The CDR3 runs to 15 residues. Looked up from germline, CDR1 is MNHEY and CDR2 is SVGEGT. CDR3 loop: CASSRTGVLGKEAFF. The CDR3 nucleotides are TGTGCCAGCAGCCGGACAGGGGTCCTAGGAAAAGAAGCTTTCTTT.

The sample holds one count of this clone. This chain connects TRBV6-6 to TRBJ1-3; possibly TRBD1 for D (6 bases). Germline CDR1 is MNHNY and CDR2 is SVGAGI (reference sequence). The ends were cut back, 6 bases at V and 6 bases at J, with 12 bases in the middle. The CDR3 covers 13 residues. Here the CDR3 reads CASRPGAENTIYF. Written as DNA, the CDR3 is TGTGCCAGCAGGCCAGGGGCCGAAAACACCATATATTTT.

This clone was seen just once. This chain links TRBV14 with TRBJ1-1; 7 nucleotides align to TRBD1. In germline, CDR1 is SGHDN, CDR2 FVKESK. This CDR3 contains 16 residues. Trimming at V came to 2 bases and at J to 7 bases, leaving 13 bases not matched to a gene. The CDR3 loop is CASSQRQGLGSGEAFF. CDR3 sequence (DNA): TGTGCCAGCAGCCAACGACAGGGTTTAGGCTCGGGTGAAGCTTTCTTT. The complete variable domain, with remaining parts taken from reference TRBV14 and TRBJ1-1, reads EAGVTQFPSHSVIEKGQTVTLRCDPISGHDNLYWYRRVMGKEIKFLLHFVKESKQDESGMPNNRFLAERTGGTYSTLKVQPAELEDSGVYFCASSQRQGLGSGEAFFGQGTRLTVV.

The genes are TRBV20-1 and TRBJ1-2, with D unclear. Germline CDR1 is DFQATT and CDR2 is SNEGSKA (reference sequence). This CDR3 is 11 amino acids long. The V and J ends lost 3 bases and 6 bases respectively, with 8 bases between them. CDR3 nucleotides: TGCAGTGCTAGTAGGCGGGATGGCTACACCTTC. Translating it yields CSASRRDGYTF.

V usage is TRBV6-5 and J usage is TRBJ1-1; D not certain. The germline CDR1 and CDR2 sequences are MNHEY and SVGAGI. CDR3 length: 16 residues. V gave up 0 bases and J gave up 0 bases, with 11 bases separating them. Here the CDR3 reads CASSYSLYTMNTEAFF. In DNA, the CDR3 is TGTGCCAGCAGTTACTCCCTGTACACTATGAACACTGAAGCTTTCTTT.

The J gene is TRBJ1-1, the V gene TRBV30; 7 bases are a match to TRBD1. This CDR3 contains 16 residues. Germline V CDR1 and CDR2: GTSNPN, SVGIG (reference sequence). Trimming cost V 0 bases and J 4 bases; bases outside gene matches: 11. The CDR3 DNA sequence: TGTGCCTGGAGTGTACTGACAGGGCGGAGGAGCACTGAAGCTTTCTTT. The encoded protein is CAWSVLTGRRSTEAFF. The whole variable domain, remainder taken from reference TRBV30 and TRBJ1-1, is SQTIHQWPATLVQPVGSPLSLECTVEGTSNPNLYWYRQAAGRGLQLLFYSVGIGQISSEVPQNLSASRPQDRQFILSSKKLLLSDSGFYLCAWSVLTGRRSTEAFFGQGTRLTVV.